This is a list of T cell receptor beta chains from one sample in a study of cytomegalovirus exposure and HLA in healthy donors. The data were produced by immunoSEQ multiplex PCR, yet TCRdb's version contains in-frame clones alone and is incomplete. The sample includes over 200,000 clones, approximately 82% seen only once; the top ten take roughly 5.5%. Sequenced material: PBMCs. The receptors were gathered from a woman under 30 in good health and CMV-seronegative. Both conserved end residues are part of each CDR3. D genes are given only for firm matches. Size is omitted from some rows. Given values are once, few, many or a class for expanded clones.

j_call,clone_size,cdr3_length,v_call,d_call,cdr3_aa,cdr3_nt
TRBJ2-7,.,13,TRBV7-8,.,CASGLGGDYEQYF,TGTGCCAGCGGCTTAGGAGGGGACTACGAGCAGTACTTC
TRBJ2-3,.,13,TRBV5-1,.,CASSLAATDTQYF,TGCGCCAGCAGCTTAGCGGCCACAGATACGCAGTATTTT
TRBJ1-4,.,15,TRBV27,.,CASSPFSTTNEKLFF,TGTGCCAGCAGTCCCTTTTCGACAACTAATGAAAAACTGTTTTTT
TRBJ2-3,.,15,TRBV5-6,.,CASSLEAVGTDTQYF,TGTGCCAGCAGCTTGGAAGCGGTGGGCACAGATACGCAGTATTTT
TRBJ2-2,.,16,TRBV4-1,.,CASSQVRQGTTGELFF,TGCGCCAGCAGCCAAGTACGTCAGGGGACCACCGGGGAGCTGTTTTTT
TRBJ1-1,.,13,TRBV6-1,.,CASSVAGFTEAFF,TGTGCCAGCAGTGTCGCGGGGTTCACTGAAGCTTTCTTT
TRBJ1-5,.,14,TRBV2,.,CASTAAYSNQPQHF,TGTGCCAGCACAGCAGCGTATAGCAATCAGCCCCAGCATTTT
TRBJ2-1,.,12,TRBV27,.,CASSNRGYEQFF,TGTGCCAGCAGTAATAGGGGATATGAGCAGTTCTTC
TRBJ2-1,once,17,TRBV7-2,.,CASSPRGASGFYNEQFF,TGTGCCAGCAGCCCCAGGGGGGCTAGCGGATTCTACAATGAGCAGTTCTTC
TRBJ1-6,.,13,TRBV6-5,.,CAIGRTITSPLHF,TGTGCCATTGGAAGGACTATCACTTCACCCCTCCACTTT
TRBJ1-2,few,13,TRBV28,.,CASSLGTAFGYTF,TGTGCCAGCAGTCTCGGGACGGCGTTTGGCTACACCTTC
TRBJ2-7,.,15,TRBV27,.,CASMISAEGVYEQYF,TGTGCCAGCATGATATCGGCTGAGGGTGTCTACGAGCAGTACTTC
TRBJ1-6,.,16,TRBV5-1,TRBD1,CASSRDRGGNNSPLHF,TGCGCCAGCAGCAGGGACAGGGGTGGGAATAATTCACCCCTCCACTTT
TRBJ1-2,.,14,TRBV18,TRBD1,CASSPTGGDYGYTF,TGTGCCAGCTCACCGACAGGGGGCGACTATGGCTACACCTTC
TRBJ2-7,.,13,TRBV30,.,CAWSRRGTDEQYF,TGTGCCTGGAGTCGACGCGGTACCGACGAGCAGTACTTC
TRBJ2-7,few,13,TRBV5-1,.,CASMDESRYEQYF,TGCGCCAGCATGGACGAGTCCCGCTACGAGCAGTACTTC
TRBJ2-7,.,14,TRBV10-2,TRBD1,CASRQDRTSYEQYF,TGCGCCAGCAGACAGGACAGGACATCCTACGAGCAGTACTTC
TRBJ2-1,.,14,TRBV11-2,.,CASSQGQKYNEQFF,TGTGCCAGCAGCCAGGGACAAAAGTACAATGAGCAGTTCTTC
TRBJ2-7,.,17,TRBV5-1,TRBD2,CASSTGTSAQWRDEQYF,TGCGCCAGCAGCACCGGGACTAGCGCTCAATGGAGGGACGAGCAGTACTTC
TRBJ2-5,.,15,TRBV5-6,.,CASSLNSRVPETQYF,TGTGCCAGCAGCCTGAATTCTAGGGTTCCAGAGACCCAGTACTTC
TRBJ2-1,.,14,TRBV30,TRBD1,CAWSSWQGDNEQFF,TGTGCCTGGAGTTCTTGGCAGGGGGACAATGAGCAGTTCTTC
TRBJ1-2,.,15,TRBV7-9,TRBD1,CASSLRGQGYYGYTF,TGTGCCAGCAGCCTCCGGGGACAGGGGTACTATGGCTACACCTTC
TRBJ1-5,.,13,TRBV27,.,CASSPTGVTPQHF,TGTGCCAGCAGTCCTACGGGGGTCACGCCCCAGCATTTT
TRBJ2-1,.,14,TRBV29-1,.,CSGNTESSYNEQFF,TGCAGCGGAAACACGGAGAGCTCCTACAATGAGCAGTTCTTC
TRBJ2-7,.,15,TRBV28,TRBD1,CASSFGTGVSYEQYF,TGTGCCAGCAGTTTCGGGACAGGAGTTTCCTACGAGCAGTACTTC
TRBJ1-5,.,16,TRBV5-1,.,CASSLQPTHSNQPQHF,TGCGCCAGCAGCTTGCAACCTACTCATAGCAATCAGCCCCAGCATTTT
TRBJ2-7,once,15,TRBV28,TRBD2,CASSPLAGGPYEQYF,TGTGCCAGCAGTCCCCTGGCGGGAGGGCCTTACGAGCAGTACTTC
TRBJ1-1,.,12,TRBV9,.,CASSPHRDEAFF,TGTGCCAGCAGCCCCCACAGGGATGAAGCTTTCTTT
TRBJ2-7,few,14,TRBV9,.,CASSVGDRMYEQYF,TGTGCCAGCAGCGTAGGCGACCGGATGTACGAGCAGTACTTC
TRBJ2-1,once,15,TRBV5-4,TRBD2,CASSSPTSGDNEQFF,TGTGCCAGCAGCTCACCGACTAGCGGGGACAATGAGCAGTTCTTC
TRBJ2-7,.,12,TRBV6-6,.,CASSPIPQEQYF,TGTGCCAGCAGTCCCATCCCCCAGGAGCAGTACTTC
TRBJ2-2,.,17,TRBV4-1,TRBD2,CASSSRVAGAEAGELFF,TGCGCCAGCAGCTCCCGGGTTGCGGGAGCGGAGGCCGGGGAGCTGTTTTTT
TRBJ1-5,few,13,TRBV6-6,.,CASSAYLNQPQHF,TGTGCCAGCAGTGCCTACCTAAATCAGCCCCAGCATTTT
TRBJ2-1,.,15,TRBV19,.,CASSIGRGPKDEQFF,TGTGCCAGTAGTATAGGTAGAGGGCCGAAGGATGAGCAGTTCTTC
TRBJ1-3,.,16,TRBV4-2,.,CASSVPGTASGSTIYF,TGTGCCAGCAGCGTGCCCGGGACGGCTTCTGGAAGCACCATATATTTT
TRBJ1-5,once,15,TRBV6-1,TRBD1,CASRGQGTSNQPQHF,TGTGCCAGCAGGGGACAGGGAACGAGCAATCAGCCCCAGCATTTT
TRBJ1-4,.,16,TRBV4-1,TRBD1,CASSHLGQDLNEKLFF,TGCGCCAGCAGCCACCTCGGACAGGACCTTAATGAAAAACTGTTTTTT
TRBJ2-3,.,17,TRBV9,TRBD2,CASSVVASGRSTDTQYF,TGTGCCAGCAGCGTAGTGGCTAGCGGGAGGTCCACAGATACGCAGTATTTT
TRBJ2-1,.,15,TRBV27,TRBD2,CASSSLAGSYNEQFF,TGTGCCAGCAGTTCTCTAGCGGGATCCTACAATGAGCAGTTCTTC
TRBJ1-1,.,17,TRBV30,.,CAWSAPGRRLLGTEAFF,TGTGCCTGGAGTGCCCCCGGACGGCGCCTTTTGGGCACTGAAGCTTTCTTT
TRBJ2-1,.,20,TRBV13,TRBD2,CASSLIPGLAGTSSYNEQFF,TGTGCCAGCAGCTTAATCCCGGGACTAGCGGGAACGAGCTCCTACAATGAGCAGTTCTTC
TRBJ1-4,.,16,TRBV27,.,CATTAFPPTTNEKLFF,TGTGCCACAACCGCCTTTCCGCCGACAACTAATGAAAAACTGTTTTTT
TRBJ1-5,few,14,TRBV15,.,CATSYMTSEGPQHF,TGTGCCACCAGTTACATGACCTCCGAGGGGCCCCAGCATTTT
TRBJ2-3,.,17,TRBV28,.,CASSLWGTHQDTDTQYF,TGTGCCAGCAGTTTATGGGGAACCCACCAGGACACAGATACGCAGTATTTT
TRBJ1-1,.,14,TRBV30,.,CAWSTGTVNTEAFF,TGTGCCTGGAGCACGGGGACGGTGAACACTGAAGCTTTCTTT
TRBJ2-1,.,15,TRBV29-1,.,CSVPHGSGRYNEQFF,TGCAGCGTCCCCCACGGGAGCGGGCGGTACAATGAGCAGTTCTTC
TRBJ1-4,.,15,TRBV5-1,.,CASSLTGTRGEKLFF,TGCGCCAGCAGCCTAACCGGTACAAGGGGCGAAAAACTGTTTTTT
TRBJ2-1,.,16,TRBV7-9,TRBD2,CASSFLLAGDGNEQFF,TGTGCCAGCAGCTTCCTTCTAGCGGGAGACGGTAATGAGCAGTTCTTC
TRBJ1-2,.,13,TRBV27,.,CASSSPRQKGYTF,TGTGCCAGCAGTTCCCCCCGGCAGAAGGGCTACACCTTC
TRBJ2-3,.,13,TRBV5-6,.,CASSARGPDTQYF,TGTGCCAGCAGCGCAAGAGGGCCAGATACGCAGTATTTT
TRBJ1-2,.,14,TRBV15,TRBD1,CATSQRQGRVGYTF,TGTGCCACCAGCCAGAGACAGGGGAGAGTCGGCTACACCTTC
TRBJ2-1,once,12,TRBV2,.,CASSDRRDEQFF,TGTGCCAGCAGTGATCGTAGGGATGAGCAGTTCTTC
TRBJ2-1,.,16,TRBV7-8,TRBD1,CASSEPGQGSYNEQFF,TGTGCCAGCAGCGAGCCGGGACAGGGCTCCTACAATGAGCAGTTCTTC